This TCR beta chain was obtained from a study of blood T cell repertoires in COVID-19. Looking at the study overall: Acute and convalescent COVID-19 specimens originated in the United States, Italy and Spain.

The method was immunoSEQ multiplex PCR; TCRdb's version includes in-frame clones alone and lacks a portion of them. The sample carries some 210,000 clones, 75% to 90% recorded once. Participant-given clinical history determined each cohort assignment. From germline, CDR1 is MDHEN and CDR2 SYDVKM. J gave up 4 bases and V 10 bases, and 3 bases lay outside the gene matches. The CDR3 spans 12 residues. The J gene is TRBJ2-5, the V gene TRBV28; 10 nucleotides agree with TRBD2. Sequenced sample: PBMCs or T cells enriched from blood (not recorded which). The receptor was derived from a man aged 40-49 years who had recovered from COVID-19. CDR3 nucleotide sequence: TGTGCCACCCTAGCGGGAGCAGAGACCCAGTACTTC. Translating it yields CATLAGAETQYF.